This entry concerns a single TCR beta chain. Its antigen target is currently unknown. It has no much larger one-base neighbor in the sample; base qualities were not kept. This entry comes from a study of beta chain features in type 1 diabetes (dated by TCRdb to the late 2010s). The study in broad terms: Mean age, gender distribution, total cell number and subset yield were not different between patients and healthy donors. A total of 107,917,701 sorted cells were examined across all samples, and the number of cells per subset was strongly correlated with RNA yield. In the study, TCRB repertoires of sorted circulating CD4+ T cell subsets from recently diagnosed type 1 diabetes patients were compared with those of matched healthy donors. Naive and central memory subsets were obtained from all 30 or so donors, but regulatory and stem cell-like memory subsets were isolated from only 8 patients and roughly eight healthy donors. What the work shows at the level of the full study, not this receptor alone: In all four CD4+ subsets, TCRB CDR3 length was moderately but significantly shorter in type 1 diabetes patients. Naive, central memory and regulatory TCRB repertoires appeared to be more alike among patients than among healthy donors. At VDJ recombination sites, patients with type 1 diabetes made fewer insertions and deleted more nucleotides, a pattern implying thymic rearrangement abnormalities. Because the HLA sub-analyses included only small numbers of individuals, any influence of HLA type on TCRB rearrangement was left unresolved. Because cDNA was sequenced instead of genomic DNA, activated cells with high expression could be over-represented, although the groups did not differ in activation or CD3 levels. Shorter templates might have been favored by PCR, but patient and control samples were amplified and corrected together, so both groups would have been affected equally by any skew.

As encoded in the germline V gene, CDR1 is SGHAT while CDR2 is FQNNGV. Trimming takes 0 bases from V and 4 bases from J, and the germline ends sit 12 bases apart. The CDR3 holds 15 amino acids from the cysteine to the phenylalanine. CDR3 DNA only is kept here, 45 bases in frame from base 1. The entire amount of isolated RNA was reverse transcribed using the High Capacity cDNA Reverse Transcription Kit, so the sequenced TCRB transcripts were expressed ones. Deep immunoSEQ sequencing was performed on naive, central memory and regulatory T cell samples, with an average of roughly 3.6 million total reads per sample. Sorted cells were lysed in RLT buffer and RNA was extracted with DNase-treated RNeasy Micro or Mini kits, depending on cell number. Each cell subset was processed separately to prevent cross-contamination, with patient and healthy donor samples processed together. The immunoSEQ multiplex PCR was used to amplify TCRB sequences from cDNA, yielding 87-bp fragments that span the CDR3 region. Sequencing of the amplicons was performed on the Illumina HiSeq platform. Per the source publication's procedure: Synthetic template baselines were used to correct PCR bias computationally, reads within Hamming distance 2 were collapsed together, and singletons that could not be merged were discarded. Reads were aligned against IMGT to assign V, D and J genes, CDR3 length and insertions or deletions at six rearrangement sites. Within each subset, clonotype counts were normalized to sorted cell number, and only after that were true diversity and Gini coefficients computed with the tcR R package. The overlap coefficient, calculated on TCRB nucleotide sequences, was used to measure repertoire sharing. The source is immuneACCESS, and TCRdb retained only in-frame sequences with V and J called. Part of the clones is not carried over; for the studies checked, unresolved V genes explain less than half of this, and the remainder is unexplained. D and trimming were read from the DNA, whereas the V and J calls and clone size are those reported in that table. The sample has some 370,000 clones on record, roughly 9.8% of them singletons. About 0.64% of the sample lies in the top ten.

Each donor gave one peripheral blood draw, approximately 110 mL on average, collected into heparinised tubes. A BD FACSAria II was used to sort naive, central memory, regulatory and stem cell-like memory CD4+ T cells with a panel that included CD45RO, CCR7, CD25, CD127, CD95 and CD27. All sorted populations exceeded 95% purity. PBMCs were isolated right away by Lymphoprep density gradient centrifugation and were stained directly, without culture. So that batch effects would be minimized, each experiment stained and sorted samples in pairs, pairing one healthy donor with one patient. The chain couples TRBV11-2 to TRBJ1-1; a tentative D call is TRBD1 (6 bases match). The receptor's source is a man younger than 40 with type 1 diabetes. Source material: central memory CD4+ T cells from blood. The CDR3 region has the sequence CASSLDTTGSTEAFF. The bases read TGTGCCAGCAGCTTAGATACTACAGGGAGCACTGAAGCTTTCTTT.